This T cell receptor (beta chain) came from a study of CD8+ T cells in alopecia areata. Overall study: Treated patients were given 5 to 10 mg oral tofacitinib twice daily. Tofacitinib dosing lasted 6 to 18 months, which was then followed by 6 months off drug.

Findings of the study overall: Tofacitinib significantly lowered scalp clonality and expanded CD8+ clones among the top 100.

As to this clone: Its target is not known.

Extraction of RNA preceded its reverse transcription into cDNA, which served as the sequencing template. Produced via immunoSEQ multiplex PCR; TCRdb's table is partial and in-frame only. Counted here are roughly 120,000 clones, about 61% occurring once; the ten biggest clones make up nearly 30%. Germline CDR1 reads SQVTM; CDR2 reads ANQGSEA. The V end was cut by 3 bases, the J end by 5 bases, with 14 bases between. The CDR3 has 14 residues. Treatment indicated: oral pan-JAK inhibitor, 5-10 mg twice daily. Both peripheral blood and punch biopsies of lesional scalp skin were obtained from patients who had alopecia areata.

The TCR sequence derives from a human donor with alopecia areata. V gene TRBV29-1 combines with J gene TRBJ2-1; perhaps D is TRBD1 or TRBD2 (5 bases each). The input for sequencing was CD8+ T cells sorted from blood, taken at week 4, from a patient treated with tofacitinib. Here the CDR3 DNA reads TGCAGCGTTGATGACGGGTGGGGGAACAATGAGCAGTTCTTC. Its protein is CSVDDGWGNNEQFF.